This T cell receptor beta chain derives from a study of blood T cells in healthy people across ages. Study results and caveats: Measured against age, TCR beta diversity per million T cells decreased in a roughly linear manner.

Between the trimmed V and J ends, which lost 6 bases and 1 base, there was a span of 13 bases. The CDR3 covers 15 residues. This clonotype was seen only a few times. The target antigen is unknown. With a J-beta primer mix and a sample-barcoded 5' primer, a second PCR ran about 7 to 12 cycles. Each cDNA molecule, via a template-switch adaptor with 12 random nucleotides, was tagged. One entry per CDR3 protein, called by TCRdb with MiXCR from the 5' RACE reads. The sample yields around 990,000 distinct CDR3 sequences, under 40% seen once. V and J are TRBV12-3 or TRBV12-4 and TRBJ1-5; D remains ambiguous. Sequenced input: blood. This sequence originates from a man younger than 35 in good health. The CDR3 spells CASSPAGRSNQPQHF. The CDR3 bases are TGTGCCAGCAGCCCGGCGGGGAGGAGCAATCAGCCCCAGCATTTT.